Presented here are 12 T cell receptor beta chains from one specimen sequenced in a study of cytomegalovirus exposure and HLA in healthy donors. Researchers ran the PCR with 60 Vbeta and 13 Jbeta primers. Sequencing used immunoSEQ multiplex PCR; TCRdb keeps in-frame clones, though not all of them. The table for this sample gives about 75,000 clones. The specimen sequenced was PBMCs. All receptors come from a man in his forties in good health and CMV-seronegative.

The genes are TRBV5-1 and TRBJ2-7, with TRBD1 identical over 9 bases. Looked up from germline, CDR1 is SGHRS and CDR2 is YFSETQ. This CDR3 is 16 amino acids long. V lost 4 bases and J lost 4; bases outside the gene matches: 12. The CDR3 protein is CASSPKRTGEAYEQYF. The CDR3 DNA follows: TGCGCCAGCAGCCCAAAGCGGACAGGGGAGGCGTACGAGCAGTACTTC.

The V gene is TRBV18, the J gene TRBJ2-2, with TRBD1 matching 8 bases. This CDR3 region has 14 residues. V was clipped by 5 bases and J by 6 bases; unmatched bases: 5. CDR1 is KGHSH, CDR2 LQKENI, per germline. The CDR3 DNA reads TGTGCCAGCTCATTCGGACAGGGTTCCGGGGAGCTGTTTTTT. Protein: CASSFGQGSGELFF. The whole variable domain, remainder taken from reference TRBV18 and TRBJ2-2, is NAGVMQNPRHLVRRRGQEARLRCSPMKGHSHVYWYRQLPEEGLKFMVYLQKENIIDESGMPKERFSAEFPKEGPSILRIQQVVRGDSAAYFCASSFGQGSGELFFGEGSRLTVL.

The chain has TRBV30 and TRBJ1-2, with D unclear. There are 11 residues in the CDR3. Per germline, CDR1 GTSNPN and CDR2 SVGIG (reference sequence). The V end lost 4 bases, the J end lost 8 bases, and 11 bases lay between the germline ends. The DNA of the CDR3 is TGTGCCTGGACTACCTCGGGGGGCTACACCTTC. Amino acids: CAWTTSGGYTF.

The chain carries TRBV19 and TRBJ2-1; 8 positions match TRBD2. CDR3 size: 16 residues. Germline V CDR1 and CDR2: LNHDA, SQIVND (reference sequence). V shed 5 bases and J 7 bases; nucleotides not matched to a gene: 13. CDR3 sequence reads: CASSLGLAEVVNEQFF. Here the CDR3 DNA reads TGTGCCAGTAGTCTAGGACTAGCCGAAGTGGTTAATGAGCAGTTCTTC.

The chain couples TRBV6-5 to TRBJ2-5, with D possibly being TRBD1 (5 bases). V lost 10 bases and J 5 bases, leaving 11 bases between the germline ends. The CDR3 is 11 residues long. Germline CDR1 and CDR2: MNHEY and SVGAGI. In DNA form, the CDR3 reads TGTGCCACCCTAAAGGGGGAGACCCAGTACTTC. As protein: CATLKGETQYF.

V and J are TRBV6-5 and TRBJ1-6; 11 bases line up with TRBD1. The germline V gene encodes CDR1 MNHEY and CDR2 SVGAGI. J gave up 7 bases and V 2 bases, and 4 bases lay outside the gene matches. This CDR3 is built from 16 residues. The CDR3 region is CASSYRDRGMNSPLHF. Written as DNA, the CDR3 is TGTGCCAGCAGTTACCGGGACAGGGGGATGAATTCACCCCTCCACTTT.

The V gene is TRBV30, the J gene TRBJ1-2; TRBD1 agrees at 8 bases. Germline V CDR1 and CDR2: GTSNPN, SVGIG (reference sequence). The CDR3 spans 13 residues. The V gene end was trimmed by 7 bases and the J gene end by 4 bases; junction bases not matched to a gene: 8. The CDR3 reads CASAGQGSYGYTF. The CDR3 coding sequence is TGTGCCTCCGCTGGACAGGGATCCTATGGCTACACCTTC.

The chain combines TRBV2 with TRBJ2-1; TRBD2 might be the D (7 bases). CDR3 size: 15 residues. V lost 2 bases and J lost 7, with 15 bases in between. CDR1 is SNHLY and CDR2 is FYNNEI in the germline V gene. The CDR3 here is CASSELGGGRNEQFF. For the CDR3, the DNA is TGTGCCAGCAGTGAATTAGGGGGGGGGCGGAATGAGCAGTTCTTC. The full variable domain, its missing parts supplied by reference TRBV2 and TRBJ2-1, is EPEVTQTPSHQVTQMGQEVILRCVPISNHLYFYWYRQILGQKVEFLVSFYNNEISEKSEIFDDQFSVERPDGSNFTLKIRSTKLEDSAMYFCASSELGGGRNEQFFGPGTRLTVL.

The CDR3 sequence: CASSILRGYQPQHF. Written as DNA, the CDR3 is TGTGCCAGTAGTATTTTAAGAGGGTACCAGCCCCAGCATTTT. The J gene is TRBJ1-5, the V gene TRBV19; D remains unclear. CDR3 length: 14 amino acids. The germline V gene has CDR1 LNHDA and CDR2 SQIVND (reference sequence). V was clipped by 3 bases and J by 7 bases, with 13 bases between them.

The CDR3 protein is CASSVSLLDPSYEQYF. In DNA, the CDR3 is TGTGCCAGCAGTGTGAGTCTCCTCGATCCTTCCTACGAGCAGTACTTC. The V call is TRBV2, the J call TRBJ2-7; D ambiguous. Germline CDR1 SNHLY, CDR2 FYNNEI. The CDR3 contains 16 residues. Trimming cost V 4 bases and J 1 base, with 17 bases left between them.

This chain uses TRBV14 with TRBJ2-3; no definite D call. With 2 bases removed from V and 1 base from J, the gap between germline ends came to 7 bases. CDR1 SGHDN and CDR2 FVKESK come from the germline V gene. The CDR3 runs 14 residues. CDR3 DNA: TGTGCCAGCAGCCAAAATACAGGCACAGATACGCAGTATTTT. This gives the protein CASSQNTGTDTQYF. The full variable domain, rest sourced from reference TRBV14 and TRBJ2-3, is EAGVTQFPSHSVIEKGQTVTLRCDPISGHDNLYWYRRVMGKEIKFLLHFVKESKQDESGMPNNRFLAERTGGTYSTLKVQPAELEDSGVYFCASSQNTGTDTQYFGPGTRLTVL.

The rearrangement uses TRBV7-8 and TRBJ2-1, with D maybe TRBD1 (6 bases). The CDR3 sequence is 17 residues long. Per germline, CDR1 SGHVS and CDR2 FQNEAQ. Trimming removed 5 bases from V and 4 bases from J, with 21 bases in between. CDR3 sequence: CASSMSFGQPIYNEQFF. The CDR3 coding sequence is TGTGCCAGCAGCATGAGCTTCGGACAGCCGATATACAATGAGCAGTTCTTC.